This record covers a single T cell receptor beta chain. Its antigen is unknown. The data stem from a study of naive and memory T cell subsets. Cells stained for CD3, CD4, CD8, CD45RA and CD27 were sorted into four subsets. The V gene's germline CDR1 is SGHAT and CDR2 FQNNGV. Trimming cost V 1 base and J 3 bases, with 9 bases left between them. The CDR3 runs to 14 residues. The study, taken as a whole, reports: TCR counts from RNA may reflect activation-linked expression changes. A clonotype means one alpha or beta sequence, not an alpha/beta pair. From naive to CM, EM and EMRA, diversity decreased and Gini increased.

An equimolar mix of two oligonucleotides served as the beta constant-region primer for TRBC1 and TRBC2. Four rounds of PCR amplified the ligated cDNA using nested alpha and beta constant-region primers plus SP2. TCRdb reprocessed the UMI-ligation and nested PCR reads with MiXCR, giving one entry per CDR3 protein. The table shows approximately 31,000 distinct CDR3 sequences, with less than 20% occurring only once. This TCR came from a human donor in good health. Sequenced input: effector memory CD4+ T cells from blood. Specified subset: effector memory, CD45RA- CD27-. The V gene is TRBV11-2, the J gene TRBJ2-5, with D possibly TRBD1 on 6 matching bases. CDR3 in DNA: TGTGCCAGCAGCTTAGCCGGGACAAAAGAGACCCAGTACTTC. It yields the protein CASSLAGTKETQYF.